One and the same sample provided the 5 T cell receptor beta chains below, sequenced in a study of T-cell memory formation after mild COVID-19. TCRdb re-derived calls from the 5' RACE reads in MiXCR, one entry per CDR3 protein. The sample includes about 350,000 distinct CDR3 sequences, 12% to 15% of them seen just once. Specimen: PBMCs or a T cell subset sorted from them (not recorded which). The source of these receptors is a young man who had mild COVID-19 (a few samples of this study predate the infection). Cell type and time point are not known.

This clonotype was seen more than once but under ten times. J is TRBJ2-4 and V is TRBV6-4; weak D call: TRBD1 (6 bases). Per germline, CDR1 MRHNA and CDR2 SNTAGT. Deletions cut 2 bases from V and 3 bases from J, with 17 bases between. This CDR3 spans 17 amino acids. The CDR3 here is CASSDTTGFEGKNIQYF. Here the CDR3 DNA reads TGTGCCAGCAGTGACACCACAGGGTTCGAAGGCAAAAACATTCAGTACTTC.

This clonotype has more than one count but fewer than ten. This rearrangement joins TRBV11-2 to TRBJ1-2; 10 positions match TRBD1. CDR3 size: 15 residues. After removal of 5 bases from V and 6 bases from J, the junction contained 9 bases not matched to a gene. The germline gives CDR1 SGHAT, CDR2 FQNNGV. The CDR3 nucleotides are TGTGCCAGCAGCACCAGGACAGGGGGATCCCATGGCTACACCTTC. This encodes CASSTRTGGSHGYTF.

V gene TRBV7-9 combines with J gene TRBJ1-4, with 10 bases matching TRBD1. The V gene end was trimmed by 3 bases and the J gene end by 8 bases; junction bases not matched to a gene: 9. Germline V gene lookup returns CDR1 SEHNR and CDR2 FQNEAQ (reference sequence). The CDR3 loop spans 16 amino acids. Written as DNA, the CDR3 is TGTGCCAGCAGCTTTCAACCGGGACAGGGGCAGGAAAAACTGTTTTTT. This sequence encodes CASSFQPGQGQEKLFF.

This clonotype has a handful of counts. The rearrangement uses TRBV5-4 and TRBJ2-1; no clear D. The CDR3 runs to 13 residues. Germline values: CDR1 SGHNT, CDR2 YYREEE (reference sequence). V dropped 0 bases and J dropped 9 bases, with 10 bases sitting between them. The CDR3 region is CASSLDISSEQFF. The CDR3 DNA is TGTGCCAGCAGCTTGGATATTTCCAGTGAGCAGTTCTTC.

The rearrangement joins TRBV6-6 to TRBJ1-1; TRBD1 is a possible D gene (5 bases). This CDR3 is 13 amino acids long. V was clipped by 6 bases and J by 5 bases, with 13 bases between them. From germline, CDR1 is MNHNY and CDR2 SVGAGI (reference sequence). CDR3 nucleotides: TGTGCCAGCAGCCCGATTGGGGGGACTGAAGCTTTCTTT. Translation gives CASSPIGGTEAFF.